The source of this TCR beta chain is a study of T cell responses to AZD1222 COVID-19 vaccine. The study, taken as a whole, reports: Spike-wide vaccine-associated CD4 TCRs dominated at 160-218 and 743-854.

Clones were sequenced by immunoSEQ multiplex PCR, and TCRdb holds only the in-frame ones, with some missing. The table lists fewer than 130,000 clones, roughly 92% of them singletons, with approximately 2.7% in the top ten. The ends lost 5 bases at V and 4 bases at J; junction bases unmatched: 7. This CDR3 comprises 15 residues. Germline CDR1 SGHAT, CDR2 FQNNGV. Concerning this clone: The antigen is not known.

This receptor was identified in an adult who received the AZD1222 COVID-19 vaccine. The sample was peripheral blood, taken 28 days after the second AZD1222 dose. V is TRBV11-2 and J is TRBJ1-4; the match to TRBD1 covers 7 bases. The CDR3 DNA follows: TGTGCCAGCAGCCCGCGGACAGGTTATAATGAAAAACTGTTTTTT. Amino acids: CASSPRTGYNEKLFF.